A selection of T cell receptor beta chains follows, all from one sample in a study of blood T cells in healthy people across ages. TCRdb ran MiXCR on the 5' RACE reads and lists one entry per CDR3 protein. The table records about 1,500,000 distinct CDR3 sequences, around two fifths of them present only once. Sequencing used blood. These receptors were collected from a woman between 18 and 30 years old in good health. The CDR3 runs from the conserved cysteine through the conserved F or W. Fields, in order: clone size, V gene, CDR3 length, J gene, D gene, CDR3 DNA, CDR3 protein. The D gene is left open where the match is weak. Not every row has a clone size; where given, it reads once, few, many or a size class.

clone size: .
V gene: TRBV12-3/TRBV12-4
CDR3 length: 15
J gene: TRBJ2-3
D gene: .
CDR3 DNA: TGTGCCAGCAATGTACGCGGGACCCGCGGAGATACGCAGTATTTT
CDR3 protein: CASNVRGTRGDTQYF

clone size: few
V gene: TRBV20-1
CDR3 length: 13
J gene: TRBJ1-2
D gene: .
CDR3 DNA: TGCAGTGCTAGTCTCCAGGGAGAGTCTGGCTACACCTTC
CDR3 protein: CSASLQGESGYTF

clone size: .
V gene: TRBV9
CDR3 length: 16
J gene: TRBJ2-3
D gene: TRBD2
CDR3 DNA: TGTGCCAGCAGCGCGACTAGCGCCTCTGGAGCAGATACGCAGTATTTT
CDR3 protein: CASSATSASGADTQYF

clone size: .
V gene: TRBV12-3/TRBV12-4
CDR3 length: 13
J gene: TRBJ2-7
D gene: .
CDR3 DNA: TGTGCCAGCAGTCCCCGCCAGGCCTACGAGCAGTACTTC
CDR3 protein: CASSPRQAYEQYF

clone size: .
V gene: TRBV6-5
CDR3 length: 14
J gene: TRBJ2-3
D gene: .
CDR3 DNA: TGTGCCAGCAAGTTAGGGCGGCTCACAGATACGCAGTATTTT
CDR3 protein: CASKLGRLTDTQYF

clone size: few
V gene: TRBV21-1
CDR3 length: 20
J gene: TRBJ2-3
D gene: .
CDR3 DNA: TGTGCCAGCAGCCTATTCCGGGGGGACAGGGGCCCTCTTAGCACAGATACGCAGTATTTT
CDR3 protein: CASSLFRGDRGPLSTDTQYF

clone size: .
V gene: TRBV7-6
CDR3 length: 16
J gene: TRBJ2-2
D gene: TRBD2
CDR3 DNA: TGTGCCAGCAGCCTGACTAGCGGGAGTCACACCGGGGAGCTGTTTTTT
CDR3 protein: CASSLTSGSHTGELFF

clone size: .
V gene: TRBV3-1
CDR3 length: 14
J gene: TRBJ1-2
D gene: .
CDR3 DNA: TGTGCCAGCAGCCCGTTTCCTGCTAACTATGGCTACACCTTC
CDR3 protein: CASSPFPANYGYTF

clone size: many
V gene: TRBV6-4
CDR3 length: 12
J gene: TRBJ2-7
D gene: .
CDR3 DNA: TGTGCCAGCAGTGACTCCAGCTGGGAGCAGTACTTC
CDR3 protein: CASSDSSWEQYF

clone size: .
V gene: TRBV5-1
CDR3 length: 16
J gene: TRBJ2-1
D gene: .
CDR3 DNA: TGCGCCAGCAGCTTGGAAGGGAGCGACAGTTACAATGAGCAGTTCTTC
CDR3 protein: CASSLEGSDSYNEQFF

clone size: .
V gene: TRBV20-1
CDR3 length: 13
J gene: TRBJ2-7
D gene: .
CDR3 DNA: TGCAGTGCTAGAGAGCCGGGCAGGGACGAGCAGTACTTC
CDR3 protein: CSAREPGRDEQYF

clone size: few
V gene: TRBV20-1
CDR3 length: 13
J gene: TRBJ1-6
D gene: .
CDR3 DNA: TGCAGTGCTAAAGCTGCAGGGTGGTCACCCCTCCACTTT
CDR3 protein: CSAKAAGWSPLHF

clone size: .
V gene: TRBV5-1
CDR3 length: 13
J gene: TRBJ2-7
D gene: .
CDR3 DNA: TGCGCCAGCAGCCATGGGGCAACCTACGAGCAGTACTTC
CDR3 protein: CASSHGATYEQYF

clone size: .
V gene: TRBV10-3
CDR3 length: 16
J gene: TRBJ2-1
D gene: TRBD2
CDR3 DNA: TGTGCCATCAGCCCTATCGGACTAGCGGGGGGTGATGAGCAGTTCTTC
CDR3 protein: CAISPIGLAGGDEQFF

clone size: .
V gene: TRBV18
CDR3 length: 14
J gene: TRBJ1-2
D gene: .
CDR3 DNA: TGTGCCAGCTCACCAGAGCAGGTCAACTATGGCTACACCTTC
CDR3 protein: CASSPEQVNYGYTF

clone size: few
V gene: TRBV4-2
CDR3 length: 14
J gene: TRBJ1-2
D gene: .
CDR3 DNA: TGTGCCAGCAGCCAAGGCAGTGGGACCTATGGCTACACCTTC
CDR3 protein: CASSQGSGTYGYTF

clone size: .
V gene: TRBV21-1
CDR3 length: 13
J gene: TRBJ2-1
D gene: .
CDR3 DNA: TGTGCCAGCAGCAAAGGGACACCCGGGGAGCAGTTCTTC
CDR3 protein: CASSKGTPGEQFF

clone size: .
V gene: TRBV29-1
CDR3 length: 11
J gene: TRBJ1-1
D gene: .
CDR3 DNA: TGCAGCGTGTCGGATGGCACTGAAGCTTTCTTT
CDR3 protein: CSVSDGTEAFF

clone size: few
V gene: TRBV10-3
CDR3 length: 12
J gene: TRBJ1-2
D gene: TRBD1
CDR3 DNA: TGTGCCATCAGGGGACAGGGCGGTGGCTACACCTTC
CDR3 protein: CAIRGQGGGYTF

clone size: .
V gene: TRBV15
CDR3 length: 14
J gene: TRBJ1-1
D gene: .
CDR3 DNA: TGTGCCACCAGCAGAACACAACGGGACACTGAAGCTTTCTTT
CDR3 protein: CATSRTQRDTEAFF

clone size: few
V gene: TRBV11-3
CDR3 length: 14
J gene: TRBJ2-7
D gene: TRBD1
CDR3 DNA: TGTGCCAGCAGCTTAGCCGGACAGGGTAACGAGCAGTACTTC
CDR3 protein: CASSLAGQGNEQYF

clone size: .
V gene: TRBV7-2
CDR3 length: 15
J gene: TRBJ1-4
D gene: .
CDR3 DNA: TGTGCCAGCAGCCTCCGACATACCCATAATGAAAAACTGTTTTTT
CDR3 protein: CASSLRHTHNEKLFF

clone size: once
V gene: TRBV5-4
CDR3 length: 14
J gene: TRBJ2-5
D gene: .
CDR3 DNA: TGTGCCAGCAGCTTGCTCAAGGCTCAAGAGGAGCAGTACTTC
CDR3 protein: CASSLLKAQEEQYF

clone size: .
V gene: TRBV7-2
CDR3 length: 18
J gene: TRBJ2-3
D gene: TRBD2
CDR3 DNA: TGTGCCAGCAGCTTAGGTCTTCTGGCGGGGGGGCCGTCAGATACGCAGTATTTT
CDR3 protein: CASSLGLLAGGPSDTQYF

clone size: .
V gene: TRBV20-1
CDR3 length: 14
J gene: TRBJ2-3
D gene: TRBD2
CDR3 DNA: TGCAGTGCTAGAGTACAGCGGGGGACAGATACGCAGTATTTT
CDR3 protein: CSARVQRGTDTQYF

clone size: .
V gene: TRBV12-3/TRBV12-4
CDR3 length: 15
J gene: TRBJ1-2
D gene: .
CDR3 DNA: TGTGCCAGCAGAGCCGGGGCGCAGGCGAACTATAGCTACACCTTC
CDR3 protein: CASRAGAQANYSYTF

clone size: once
V gene: TRBV12-5
CDR3 length: 15
J gene: TRBJ2-1
D gene: TRBD1
CDR3 DNA: TGTGCTAGTGGTTTGGTACTGGGACAGGGAAATGAGCAGTTCTTC
CDR3 protein: CASGLVLGQGNEQFF

clone size: few
V gene: TRBV12-3/TRBV12-4
CDR3 length: 13
J gene: TRBJ1-1
D gene: .
CDR3 DNA: TGTGCCAGCAGTTCCGGCTTGAGAACTGAAGCTTTCTTT
CDR3 protein: CASSSGLRTEAFF

clone size: .
V gene: TRBV5-1
CDR3 length: 12
J gene: TRBJ1-1
D gene: .
CDR3 DNA: TGCGCCAGCAGCTTGGCCAGGGAAGAAGCTTTCTTT
CDR3 protein: CASSLAREEAFF

clone size: .
V gene: TRBV7-9
CDR3 length: 14
J gene: TRBJ2-7
D gene: .
CDR3 DNA: TGTGCCAGCAGCACCACTGGGGTAACCTACGAGCAGTACTTC
CDR3 protein: CASSTTGVTYEQYF

clone size: .
V gene: TRBV9
CDR3 length: 14
J gene: TRBJ2-3
D gene: .
CDR3 DNA: TGTGCCAGCAGCGTAGCGGGGGAACAAGATACGCAGTATTTT
CDR3 protein: CASSVAGEQDTQYF

clone size: few
V gene: TRBV6-6
CDR3 length: 15
J gene: TRBJ2-7
D gene: .
CDR3 DNA: TGTGCCAGCAGTTACGGGGACACGGAGACTGGGGAGCAGTACTTC
CDR3 protein: CASSYGDTETGEQYF

clone size: few
V gene: TRBV14
CDR3 length: 24
J gene: TRBJ2-1
D gene: TRBD2
CDR3 DNA: TGTGCCAGCAGCCAGGACAAAAGGGGGTTTAGAACCTCCCTTAGCGGGAGCGCCTACAATGAGCAGTTCTTC
CDR3 protein: CASSQDKRGFRTSLSGSAYNEQFF

clone size: .
V gene: TRBV27
CDR3 length: 20
J gene: TRBJ2-3
D gene: TRBD1
CDR3 DNA: TGTGCCAGCAGTTTCTCCAGACAGGGTTTAGGCTCTATACGAACAGATACGCAGTATTTT
CDR3 protein: CASSFSRQGLGSIRTDTQYF

clone size: .
V gene: TRBV3-1
CDR3 length: 15
J gene: TRBJ1-6
D gene: .
CDR3 DNA: TGTGCCAGCAGCCAAGGGGCAGTGAATAATTCACCCCTCCACTTT
CDR3 protein: CASSQGAVNNSPLHF

clone size: .
V gene: TRBV12-3/TRBV12-4
CDR3 length: 15
J gene: TRBJ1-2
D gene: .
CDR3 DNA: TGTGCCAGCAGTTTAAATTTAGTAGGGAACTATGGCTACACCTTC
CDR3 protein: CASSLNLVGNYGYTF

clone size: few
V gene: TRBV14
CDR3 length: 17
J gene: TRBJ2-3
D gene: .
CDR3 DNA: TGTGCCAGCAGCCAAGCACGCAGCGGGTGGAGCACAGATACGCAGTATTTT
CDR3 protein: CASSQARSGWSTDTQYF

clone size: .
V gene: TRBV20-1
CDR3 length: 18
J gene: TRBJ1-1
D gene: .
CDR3 DNA: TGCAGTGCTAGAGAGGTTAGGGGAGCTGTATCGGGGAACACTGAAGCTTTCTTT
CDR3 protein: CSAREVRGAVSGNTEAFF

clone size: .
V gene: TRBV5-1
CDR3 length: 16
J gene: TRBJ2-5
D gene: TRBD1
CDR3 DNA: TGCGCCAGCAGCCTCTCTCGGGACAGGGGTGCAGAGACCCAGTACTTC
CDR3 protein: CASSLSRDRGAETQYF

clone size: .
V gene: TRBV2
CDR3 length: 12
J gene: TRBJ1-6
D gene: .
CDR3 DNA: TGTGCCAGCAGGGGGATGAATTCACCCCTCCACTTT
CDR3 protein: CASRGMNSPLHF

clone size: .
V gene: TRBV6-5
CDR3 length: 14
J gene: TRBJ2-7
D gene: TRBD1
CDR3 DNA: TGTGCCAGCACCAGGGGGACAGGGAACTACGAGCAGTACTTC
CDR3 protein: CASTRGTGNYEQYF